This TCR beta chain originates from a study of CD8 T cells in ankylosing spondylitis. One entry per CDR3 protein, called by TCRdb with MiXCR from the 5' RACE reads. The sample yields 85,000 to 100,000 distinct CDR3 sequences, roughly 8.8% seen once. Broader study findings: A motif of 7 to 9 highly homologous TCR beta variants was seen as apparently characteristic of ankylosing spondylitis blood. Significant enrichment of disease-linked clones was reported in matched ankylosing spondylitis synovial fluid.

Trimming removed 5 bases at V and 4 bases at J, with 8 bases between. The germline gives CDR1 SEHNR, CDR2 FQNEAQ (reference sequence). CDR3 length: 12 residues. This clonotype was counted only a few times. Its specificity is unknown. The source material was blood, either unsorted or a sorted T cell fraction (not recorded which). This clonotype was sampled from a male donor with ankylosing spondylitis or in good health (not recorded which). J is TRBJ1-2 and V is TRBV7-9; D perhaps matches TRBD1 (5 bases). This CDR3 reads CASSRQPYGYTF. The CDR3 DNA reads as TGTGCCAGCAGCAGACAGCCCTATGGCTACACCTTC.